One and the same sample provided the 24 T cell receptor beta chains below, sequenced in a study of CD8+CD57+ T cells in acquired aplastic anemia. Those patients picked for sequencing had displayed CD8+CD57+ cell expansion on flow cytometry. Genomic DNA, the template, was used for profiling of the TCR beta VDJ and CDR3. TCRdb independently ran MiXCR on the reads; one entry per CDR3 protein. The sample shows about 120,000 distinct CDR3 sequences, 55% to 70% of them seen only once. The sample comprised sorted CD4+, CD8+, or CD8+CD57+ T cells (not recorded which) from PBMCs. The receptors originated from a human donor with aplastic anemia.

This rearrangement joins TRBV20-1 to TRBJ2-7; D may be TRBD1 or TRBD2 (7 bases each). Germline V gene data show CDR1 as DFQATT and CDR2 as SNEGSKA (reference sequence). The CDR3 is 14 residues long. V was cut by 5 bases and J by 1 base, with 15 bases left in between. CDR3 loop: CSALDREGSYEQYF. For the CDR3, the DNA is TGCAGTGCTCTTGACAGGGAGGGTTCCTACGAGCAGTACTTC.

This clonotype came up a few times. The chain employs TRBV28 and TRBJ2-1; no clear D. Trimming shortened V by 1 base and J by 6 bases, and 7 bases separated the two germline ends. The CDR3 is made up of 13 amino acids. Germline loops: CDR1 MDHEN, CDR2 SYDVKM. This CDR3 reads CASSLYSPNEQFF. The CDR3 region has the DNA TGTGCCAGCAGTTTATACTCCCCCAATGAGCAGTTCTTC.

The chain uses TRBV5-4 and TRBJ1-6; the D is unclear. The V gene's germline CDR1 is SGHNT and CDR2 YYREEE (reference sequence). V gave up 0 bases and J gave up 8 bases, with 6 bases separating them. The CDR3 covers 13 residues. The CDR3 region is CASSLEGHSPLHF. In DNA form, the CDR3 reads TGTGCCAGCAGCTTGGAAGGGCATTCACCCCTCCACTTT.

This chain uses TRBV29-1 with TRBJ2-7, with 9 bases fitting TRBD1. V trimming: 0 bases; J trimming: 4 bases; junction bases outside the gene matches: 4. CDR1 and CDR2 from the germline V gene are SQVTM and ANQGSEA. The CDR3 runs 14 residues. The CDR3: CSVEDAGQGYEQYF. As DNA, the CDR3 is TGCAGCGTTGAAGATGCGGGACAGGGATACGAGCAGTACTTC.

This chain connects TRBV20-1 to TRBJ1-2, with D possibly TRBD1 on 6 matching bases. CDR3 length: 15 amino acids. V lost 0 bases to trimming and J lost 3 bases, with 14 bases between them. The germline V gene encodes CDR1 DFQATT and CDR2 SNEGSKA (reference sequence). The CDR3 loop is CSARDHRGADYGYTF. CDR3 coding DNA: TGCAGTGCTAGAGATCATCGGGGGGCAGACTATGGCTACACCTTC.

The CDR3 loop is CAIRESPPLYGYTF. Written as DNA, the CDR3 is TGTGCCATCAGAGAATCGCCGCCCCTCTATGGCTACACCTTC. The J gene is TRBJ1-2, the V gene TRBV10-3; D not resolved. The ends were cut back, 6 bases at V and 4 bases at J, with 15 bases in the middle. Germline CDR1 is ENHRY and CDR2 is SYGVKD. The CDR3 length is 14 residues.

The chain joins TRBV29-1 to TRBJ2-7; TRBD1 agrees at 9 bases. The ends lost 3 bases at V and 4 bases at J; junction bases unmatched: 7. The CDR3 extends over 14 amino acids. Germline-derived CDR1 and CDR2 are SQVTM and ANQGSEA. CDR3 residues: CSVEGTGLQYEQYF. The CDR3 DNA follows: TGCAGCGTTGAGGGGACAGGGCTCCAATACGAGCAGTACTTC.

The chain uses TRBV29-1 and TRBJ2-1; weak D call: TRBD2 (6 bases). This CDR3 region has 13 residues. V dropped 4 bases and J dropped 7 bases, with 14 bases sitting between them. From germline, CDR1 is SQVTM and CDR2 ANQGSEA. CDR3 amino acids: CSVGSGIRNEQFF. The CDR3 DNA reads as TGCAGCGTTGGTAGCGGTATTCGTAATGAGCAGTTCTTC.

The chain uses TRBV10-2 and TRBJ2-7; perhaps TRBD1 as D (6 bases). Deletions cut 11 bases from V and 0 bases from J, with 14 bases between. The CDR3 has 13 residues. The germline CDR1 and CDR2 sequences are WSHSY and SAAADI. CDR3 loop: CASTGNPSYEQYF. For the CDR3, the DNA is TGCGCCTCTACAGGGAACCCCTCCTACGAGCAGTACTTC.

Concerning this clonotype: At one end, the junction sequence differs from germline, possibly due to a read error. J is TRBJ1-2 and V is TRBV29-1; D possibly corresponds to TRBD1 (5 bases). CDR3 length: 10 amino acids. The V gene's germline CDR1 is SQVTM and CDR2 ANQGSEA. CDR3 amino acids: CSVGTDGHTF. The CDR3 DNA reads TGCAGCGTAGGGACTGATGGCCACACCTTC.

The chain has TRBV10-3 and TRBJ2-7; D may correspond to TRBD1 or TRBD2 (5 bases each). The germline V gene has CDR1 ENHRY and CDR2 SYGVKD. Trimming took off 2 bases at V and 2 bases at J, with 10 bases between the two ends. The CDR3 is 14 residues long. The DNA of the CDR3 is TGTGCCATCAGTGAGGTGGGACGCACCTACGAGCAGTACTTC. Its translation: CAISEVGRTYEQYF.

This clonotype was seen more than once but under ten times. J is TRBJ2-7 and V is TRBV11-1; 9 nucleotides line up with TRBD1. V gave up 5 bases and J gave up 2 bases; unmatched junction bases: 10. The germline V gene has CDR1 SGHAT and CDR2 FQDESV (reference sequence). CDR3 size: 16 residues. The CDR3 is CASSASGTGSTYEQYF. CDR3 nucleotide sequence: TGTGCCAGCAGCGCATCCGGGACAGGGAGTACCTACGAGCAGTACTTC.

V is TRBV10-3 and J is TRBJ1-5; D is unclear. The germline V and J ends were trimmed by 4 bases and 2 bases, with 6 bases remaining between them. The length of the CDR3 is 13 residues. Germline CDR1 ENHRY, CDR2 SYGVKD. In DNA, the CDR3 is TGTGCCATCAGTGTCCTGGGCAATCAGCCCCAGCATTTT. Amino acid sequence: CAISVLGNQPQHF.

This clonotype showed up just a few times. V is TRBV2 and J is TRBJ2-6, with a possible D match to TRBD1 (5 bases). Between the trimmed V and J ends, which lost 5 bases and 4 bases, there was a span of 9 bases. This CDR3 has 14 amino acids. Germline values: CDR1 SNHLY, CDR2 FYNNEI. The CDR3 region is CASSRGAGANVLTF. In DNA form, the CDR3 reads TGTGCCAGCAGTCGTGGGGCGGGGGCCAACGTCCTGACTTTC.

The chain combines TRBV10-1 with TRBJ2-7, with D maybe TRBD2 (5 bases). The CDR3 extends over 13 amino acids. The germline V gene encodes CDR1 WNHNN and CDR2 SYGVQD (reference sequence). Deletions cut 11 bases from V and 3 bases from J, with 17 bases between. The CDR3 bases are TGCGCCTGCCAGGATACTAGTAACTACGAGCAGTACTTC. Translation gives CACQDTSNYEQYF.

This clonotype was observed a handful of times. The CDR3 sequence is CASSQWERPGRETQYF. CDR3 bases: TGTGCCAGCAGCCAATGGGAGCGGCCCGGTCGGGAGACCCAGTACTTC. The chain joins TRBV3-1 to TRBJ2-5; possibly TRBD2 for D (5 bases). The CDR3 has 16 residues. CDR1 and CDR2 (germline): LGHDT, YNNKEL (reference sequence). The V and J ends lost 2 bases and 5 bases respectively, with 18 bases between them.

V and J are TRBV27 and TRBJ2-7; possible D gene TRBD1, 6 bases. The length of the CDR3 is 15 residues. Looked up from germline, CDR1 is MNHEY and CDR2 is SMNVEV (reference sequence). V was pared by 8 bases and J by 2 bases, with 19 bases between. The CDR3 reads CASSRGSAGAYEQYF. In DNA, the CDR3 is TGTGCCAGCTCCAGGGGTAGCGCAGGCGCCTACGAGCAGTACTTC.

The CDR3 region has the DNA TGTGCCACCAGCGACTCGGACAGGGGAGTCAATGAGCAGTTCTTC. This translates into CATSDSDRGVNEQFF. The rearrangement uses TRBV24-1 and TRBJ2-1, with 9 bases fitting TRBD1. The ends lost 7 bases at V and 6 bases at J; junction bases unmatched: 9. Germline lookup yields CDR1 KGHDR and CDR2 SFDVKD. The CDR3 is made up of 15 amino acids.

The chain couples TRBV6-1 to TRBJ2-1; 8 nucleotides align to TRBD2. The V gene end was trimmed by 0 bases and the J gene end by 10 bases; junction bases not matched to a gene: 8. Germline V gene data show CDR1 as MNHNS and CDR2 as SASEGT. The CDR3 totals 15 residues. The CDR3 coding sequence is TGTGCCAGCAGTGAAGCGCCAACGGGAGGGCGCGAGCAGTTCTTC. As protein: CASSEAPTGGREQFF.

Only a few counts were recorded for this clonotype. V is TRBV19 and J is TRBJ2-5, with D possibly matching TRBD2 (5 bases). V dropped 3 bases and J dropped 5 bases, with 10 bases sitting between them. This CDR3 has 13 amino acids. Per germline, CDR1 LNHDA and CDR2 SQIVND (reference sequence). The CDR3 reads CASSIEGGETQYF. CDR3 DNA: TGTGCCAGTAGTATCGAGGGCGGGGAGACCCAGTACTTC. Full variable domain (rest looked up from reference TRBV19 and TRBJ2-5): DGGITQSPKYLFRKEGQNVTLSCEQNLNHDAMYWYRQDPGQGLRLIYYSQIVNDFQKGDIAEGYSVSREKKESFPLTVTSAQKNPTAFYLCASSIEGGETQYFGPGTRLLVL.

As for this clonotype: The junction departs from the called germline gene at one end, perhaps through a read error. V gene TRBV20-1 combines with J gene TRBJ1-1; D unresolved. CDR3 size: 13 residues. Germline loops: CDR1 DFQATT, CDR2 SNEGSKA (reference sequence). The CDR3: CSASSDGDTGAFF. CDR3 coding DNA: TGCAGTGCTAGTTCGGACGGCGACACTGGAGCTTTCTTT.

This clonotype was detected only once. The chain has TRBV7-9 and TRBJ2-2; maybe TRBD1 (5 bases). This CDR3 is 14 amino acids long. Germline lookup yields CDR1 SEHNR and CDR2 FQNEAQ (reference sequence). V gave up 7 bases and J gave up 1 base, with 10 bases separating them. CDR3 loop: CASTPTENTGELFF. As DNA, the CDR3 is TGTGCCAGCACTCCGACAGAGAACACCGGGGAGCTGTTTTTT.

This clonotype has more than one count but fewer than ten. V gene TRBV7-9 combines with J gene TRBJ2-2; D ambiguous. Trimming pared 1 base from V and 7 bases from J, leaving 7 bases between. The germline CDR1 and CDR2 sequences are SEHNR and FQNEAQ (reference sequence). This CDR3 is built from 13 residues. The CDR3 coding sequence is TGTGCCAGCAGCTTAGATGCTATCGGGGAGCTGTTTTTT. Protein sequence: CASSLDAIGELFF. Based on the CDR3 plus reference TRBV7-9 and TRBJ2-2, the full variable domain is DTGVSQNPRHKITKRGQNVTFRCDPISEHNRLYWYRQTLGQGPEFLTYFQNEAQLEKSRLLSDRFSAERPKGSFSTLEIQRTEQGDSAMYLCASSLDAIGELFFGEGSRLTVL.

Only a few counts were recorded for this clonotype. J is TRBJ2-3 and V is TRBV24-1, with a possible D match to TRBD2 (5 bases). Trimming left V 7 bases short and J 2 bases short, with 9 bases between. The CDR3 totals 13 residues. Germline V gene lookup returns CDR1 KGHDR and CDR2 SFDVKD. The CDR3 loop is CATSSRDTDTQYF. The CDR3 bases are TGTGCCACCAGCTCCCGGGACACAGATACGCAGTATTTT.